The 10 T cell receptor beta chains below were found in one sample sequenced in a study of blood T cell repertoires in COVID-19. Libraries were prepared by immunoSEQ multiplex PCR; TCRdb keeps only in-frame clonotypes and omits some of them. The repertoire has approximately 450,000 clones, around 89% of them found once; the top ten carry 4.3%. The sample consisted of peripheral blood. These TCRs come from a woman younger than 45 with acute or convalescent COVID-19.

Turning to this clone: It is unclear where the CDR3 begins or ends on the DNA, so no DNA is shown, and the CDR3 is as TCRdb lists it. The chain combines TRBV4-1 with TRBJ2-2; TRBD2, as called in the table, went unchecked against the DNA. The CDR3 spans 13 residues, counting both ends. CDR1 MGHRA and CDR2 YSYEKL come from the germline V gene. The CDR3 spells CASSPFGAGELFF.

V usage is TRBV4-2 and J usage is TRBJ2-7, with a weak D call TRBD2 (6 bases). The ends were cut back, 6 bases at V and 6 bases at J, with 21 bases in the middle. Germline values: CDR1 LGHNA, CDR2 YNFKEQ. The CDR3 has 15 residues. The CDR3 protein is CASRTKGTGGGEQYF. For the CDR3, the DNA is TGTGCCAGCAGAACTAAGGGGACCGGGGGAGGCGAGCAGTACTTC.

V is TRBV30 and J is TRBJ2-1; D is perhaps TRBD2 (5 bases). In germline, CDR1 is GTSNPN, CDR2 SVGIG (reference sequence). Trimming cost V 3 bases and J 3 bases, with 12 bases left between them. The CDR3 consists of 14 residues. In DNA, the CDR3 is TGTGCCTGGAGAACGGGGTCAGACTACAATGAGCAGTTCTTC. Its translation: CAWRTGSDYNEQFF.

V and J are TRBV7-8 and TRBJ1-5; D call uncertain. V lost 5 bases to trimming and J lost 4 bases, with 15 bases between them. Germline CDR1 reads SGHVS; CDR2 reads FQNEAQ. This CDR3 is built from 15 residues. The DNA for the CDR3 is TGTGCCAGCAGCACCGGAGGCTCTCCAAATCAGCCCCAGCATTTT. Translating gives CASSTGGSPNQPQHF.

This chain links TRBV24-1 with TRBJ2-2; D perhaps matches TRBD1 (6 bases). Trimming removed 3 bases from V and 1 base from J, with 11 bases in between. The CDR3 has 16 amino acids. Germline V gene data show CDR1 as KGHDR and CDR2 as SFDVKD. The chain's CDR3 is CATSDKGQMNTGELFF. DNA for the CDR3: TGTGCCACCAGTGATAAGGGACAAATGAACACCGGGGAGCTGTTTTTT.

The CDR3 protein is CASSQGPNSPLHF. DNA for the CDR3: TGTGCCAGCAGCCAGGGCCCAAACTCACCCCTCCACTTT. V usage is TRBV6-5 and J usage is TRBJ1-6; maybe TRBD1 (5 bases). Germline CDR1 reads MNHEY; CDR2 reads SVGAGI. The CDR3 sequence is 13 residues long. Trimming pared 6 bases from V and 10 bases from J, leaving 13 bases between.

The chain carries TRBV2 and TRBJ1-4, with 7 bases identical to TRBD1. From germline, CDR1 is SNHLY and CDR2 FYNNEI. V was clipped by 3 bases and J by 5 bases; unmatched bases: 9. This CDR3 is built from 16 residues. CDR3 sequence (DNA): TGTGCCAGCAGTGATGTGTTCACAGGGGCCAATGAAAAACTGTTTTTT. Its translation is CASSDVFTGANEKLFF.

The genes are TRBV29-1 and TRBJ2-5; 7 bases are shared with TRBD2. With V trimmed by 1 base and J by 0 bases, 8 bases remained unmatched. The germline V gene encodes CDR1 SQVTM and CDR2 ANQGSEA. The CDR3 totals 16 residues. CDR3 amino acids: CSVEAWPGTNQETQYF. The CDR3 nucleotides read TGCAGCGTTGAAGCCTGGCCCGGGACTAACCAAGAGACCCAGTACTTC.

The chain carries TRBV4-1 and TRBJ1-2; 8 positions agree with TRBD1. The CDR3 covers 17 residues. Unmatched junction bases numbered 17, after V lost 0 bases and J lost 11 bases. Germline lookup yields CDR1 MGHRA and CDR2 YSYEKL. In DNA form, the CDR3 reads TGCGCCAGCAGCCAAGATCTTGCAGGGGGCTCACCTTGGGAATACACCTTC. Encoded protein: CASSQDLAGGSPWEYTF.

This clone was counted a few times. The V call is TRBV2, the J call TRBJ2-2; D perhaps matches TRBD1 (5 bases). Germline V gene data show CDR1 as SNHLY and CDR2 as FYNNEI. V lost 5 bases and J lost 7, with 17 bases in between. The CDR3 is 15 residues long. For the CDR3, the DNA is TGTGCCAGCAGTTTGGACAAGGTGGGTAACGGGGAGCTGTTTTTT. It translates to CASSLDKVGNGELFF.